A single sample is the source of the 30 T cell receptor beta chains below, sequenced in a study of shared clonotypes between healthy human individuals. CD8 cells classed as naive were CD45RO-negative and positively selected for CCR7, excluding terminally differentiated effector memory CD45RA+ cells. Profiling relied on immunoSEQ multiplex PCR, and the TCRdb table lists in-frame clones only, not all of them. The sample lists some 580,000 clones, about 98% seen once, with around 0.3% in the top ten. The source material was naive CD8+ T cells sorted from blood. Receptors originate from a man aged 25 to 40 in good health.

This chain connects TRBV9 to TRBJ2-1, with unresolved D. The germline V gene encodes CDR1 SGDLS and CDR2 YYNGEE. Between the trimmed V and J ends, which lost 0 bases and 5 bases, there was a span of 9 bases. The CDR3 has 14 amino acids. Written as DNA, the CDR3 is TGTGCCAGCAGCGTAGGCCCCCCCCACAATGAGCAGTTCTTC. Protein: CASSVGPPHNEQFF.

The chain uses TRBV27 and TRBJ2-3; TRBD2 matches 8 bases. V was pared by 7 bases and J by 1 base, with 10 bases of the junction left unmatched. The CDR3 has 16 amino acids. Per germline, CDR1 MNHEY and CDR2 SMNVEV (reference sequence). This chain's CDR3 is CASTLTGGLGTDTQYF. Here the CDR3 DNA reads TGTGCCAGCACCCTCACGGGGGGGCTGGGCACAGATACGCAGTATTTT.

The chain joins TRBV4-1 to TRBJ1-1; 7 bases agree with TRBD1. Trimming removed 4 bases from V and 7 bases from J; junction bases left unmatched: 9. Germline lookup yields CDR1 MGHRA and CDR2 YSYEKL. The length of the CDR3 is 14 residues. The CDR3 nucleotides are TGCGCCAGCAGCCCCCCCACAGGGGTGGGTGAAGCTTTCTTT. It translates to CASSPPTGVGEAFF.

V is TRBV9 and J is TRBJ2-7; D is possibly TRBD2 (6 bases). Looked up from germline, CDR1 is SGDLS and CDR2 is YYNGEE. The CDR3 is 16 amino acids. Trimming shortened V by 0 bases and J by 4 bases, and 17 bases separated the two germline ends. The CDR3: CASSVGRLAPLYEQYF. The CDR3 DNA reads TGTGCCAGCAGCGTAGGTCGTCTAGCGCCCTTATACGAGCAGTACTTC.

This clone is a singleton in its sample. The rearrangement links TRBV23-1 to TRBJ2-6, with D possibly being TRBD1 (6 bases). TRBV23-1 falls under the ORF class, with uncertain function. CDR3 size: 18 residues. Trimming pared 0 bases from V and 4 bases from J, leaving 16 bases between. The CDR3 DNA is TGCGCCAGCAGTCAATCTGGGGGCGGACCTTTCGGGGCCAACGTCCTGACTTTC. This sequence encodes CASSQSGGGPFGANVLTF.

The chain employs TRBV6-5 and TRBJ2-2, with unresolved D. The CDR3 runs to 11 residues. The germline V and J ends were trimmed by 2 bases and 8 bases, with 3 bases remaining between them. Germline-derived CDR1 and CDR2 are MNHEY and SVGAGI. This CDR3 is CASSYLGELFF. The CDR3 nucleotides are TGTGCCAGCAGTTACCTGGGGGAGCTGTTTTTT.

This rearrangement joins TRBV28 to TRBJ2-5; D is unclear. Germline V gene sequence: CDR1 MDHEN, CDR2 SYDVKM. Trimming took 3 bases from V and 5 from J, leaving 13 bases between them. This CDR3 has 14 residues. Written as DNA, the CDR3 is TGTGCCAGCAGTTTCTGGGCACATGGGGAGACCCAGTACTTC. Its translation: CASSFWAHGETQYF. The full variable domain, its missing parts supplied by reference TRBV28 and TRBJ2-5, is DVKVTQSSRYLVKRTGEKVFLECVQDMDHENMFWYRQDPGLGLRLIYFSYDVKMKEKGDIPEGYSVSREKKERFSLILESASTNQTSMYLCASSFWAHGETQYFGPGTRLLVL.

The rearrangement links TRBV5-1 to TRBJ2-7; the match to TRBD1 covers 10 bases. The CDR3 is made up of 15 amino acids. The germline V gene encodes CDR1 SGHRS and CDR2 YFSETQ. The ends lost 4 bases at V and 6 bases at J; junction bases unmatched: 10. CDR3 coding DNA: TGCGCCAGCAGCAGCCGGGACAGGGGACCGGGCGAGCAGTACTTC. Its translation: CASSSRDRGPGEQYF.

This clone was seen once. The chain joins TRBV7-8 to TRBJ2-7; 9 bases align to TRBD1. This CDR3 has 15 residues. The germline CDR1 and CDR2 sequences are SGHVS and FQNEAQ. Trimming cost V 4 bases and J 2 bases; bases outside gene matches: 6. The CDR3 spells CASSSPDRGTYEQYF. CDR3 coding DNA: TGTGCCAGCAGCTCCCCTGACAGGGGGACCTACGAGCAGTACTTC.

The J gene is TRBJ2-1, the V gene TRBV5-6; D tentatively reads TRBD1 or TRBD2 (5 bases each). V was cut by 0 bases and J by 6 bases, with 7 bases left in between. In germline, CDR1 is SGHDT, CDR2 YYEEEE. This CDR3 contains 13 residues. This chain's CDR3 is CASSLAGTNEQFF. The CDR3 nucleotides read TGTGCCAGCAGCTTGGCAGGGACCAATGAGCAGTTCTTC.

This clone was seen once. The chain combines TRBV18 with TRBJ2-7; TRBD2 aligns across 7 bases. The V gene's germline CDR1 is KGHSH and CDR2 LQKENI. This CDR3 has 18 residues. V was clipped by 4 bases and J by 4 bases; unmatched bases: 19. CDR3 sequence (DNA): TGTGCCAGCTCACTGTACCCAGGCCTGGCGGGAGTTTGGTACGAGCAGTACTTC. Translated, it gives CASSLYPGLAGVWYEQYF.

The J gene is TRBJ2-7, the V gene TRBV5-5, with 10 bases identical to TRBD1. The germline CDR1 and CDR2 sequences are SGHKS and YYEKEE (reference sequence). The V segment lost 3 bases and the J segment 3 bases; nucleotides outside the gene matches: 0. The CDR3 sequence is 13 residues long. The CDR3 reads CASSWTGGYEQYF. The CDR3, as DNA: TGTGCCAGCAGCTGGACAGGGGGCTACGAGCAGTACTTC.

This chain connects TRBV7-2 to TRBJ1-2, with D possibly TRBD1 on 6 matching bases. The CDR3 sequence is 13 residues long. The V gene lost 5 bases and the J gene lost 4 bases, with 11 bases spanning the gap. Per the germline V gene, CDR1 is SGHTA and CDR2 is FQGNSA. The CDR3 DNA reads as TGTGCCAGCAGCGCTGGGACACCCTATGGCTACACCTTC. Its protein is CASSAGTPYGYTF.

The rearrangement joins TRBV5-4 to TRBJ1-1; weak D call: TRBD1 (5 bases). In germline, CDR1 is SGHNT, CDR2 YYREEE (reference sequence). V shed 1 base and J shed 4 bases, with 14 bases lying between them. CDR3 length: 15 residues. The CDR3 is CASSLYAGSRTEAFF. The CDR3 DNA is TGTGCCAGCAGCTTGTACGCAGGGAGTCGCACTGAAGCTTTCTTT.

The chain employs TRBV5-1 and TRBJ2-7; TRBD1 aligns across 9 bases. This CDR3 is 14 amino acids long. Germline CDR1 reads SGHRS; CDR2 reads YFSETQ. V gave up 4 bases and J gave up 7 bases; unmatched junction bases: 9. In nucleotides, the CDR3 is TGCGCCAGCAGCGCGTCACAGGGGGCCTCTGAGCAGTACTTC. Translated: CASSASQGASEQYF.

V and J are TRBV11-2 and TRBJ2-5; D uncertain. V was cut by 4 bases and J by 4 bases, with 13 bases left in between. The CDR3 covers 14 residues. Germline assignment: CDR1 SGHAT and CDR2 FQNNGV. CDR3 sequence (DNA): TGTGCCAGCAGCTCGGATGGGCAGCGAGAGACCCAGTACTTC. It specifies CASSSDGQRETQYF.

The rearrangement uses TRBV7-9 and TRBJ2-1; TRBD1 agrees at 7 bases. CDR1 and CDR2 from the germline V gene are SEHNR and FQNEAQ (reference sequence). J lost 0 bases, V lost 0 bases, and 11 bases had no gene match. This CDR3 contains 19 residues. The CDR3 coding sequence is TGTGCCAGCAGCTTAGCGCCGGGCTGGGACAGTCGCTCCTACAATGAGCAGTTCTTC. As protein: CASSLAPGWDSRSYNEQFF.

The V gene is TRBV11-2, the J gene TRBJ2-7, with TRBD2 matching over 9 bases. CDR3 length equals 14 residues. Germline V lookup: CDR1 SGHAT, CDR2 FQNNGV. J was trimmed by 4 bases and V by 2 bases; bases with no gene match: 3. The CDR3 DNA reads TGTGCCAGCAGCTTACCTAGCGGGATGTACGAGCAGTACTTC. Protein: CASSLPSGMYEQYF.

V gene TRBV29-1 combines with J gene TRBJ2-7, with 12 bases that match TRBD1. Germline V CDR1 and CDR2: SQVTM, ANQGSEA. V shed 6 bases and J 0 bases; nucleotides not matched to a gene: 12. The CDR3 runs to 17 residues. This chain's CDR3 is CSVAGLSGQGASYEQYF. The CDR3, as DNA: TGCAGCGTCGCAGGATTATCGGGACAGGGGGCCTCCTACGAGCAGTACTTC.

The CDR3 here is CASSLGWSQETQYF. The DNA for the CDR3 is TGTGCCAGCAGTTTGGGGTGGTCGCAAGAGACCCAGTACTTC. The chain is built from TRBV27 and TRBJ2-5; D gene ambiguous. The V gene's germline CDR1 is MNHEY and CDR2 SMNVEV (reference sequence). Trimming shortened V by 3 bases and J by 2 bases, and 10 bases separated the two germline ends. This CDR3 spans 14 amino acids.

This sequence joins TRBV27 and TRBJ2-7, with 7 nucleotides matching TRBD1. V gave up 8 bases and J gave up 4 bases; unmatched junction bases: 17. CDR1 is MNHEY, CDR2 SMNVEV, per germline (reference sequence). The CDR3 runs 16 residues. The CDR3 loop reads CASRTTHRGTRYEQYF. The CDR3 DNA is TGTGCCAGCCGCACCACTCACAGGGGAACGCGTTACGAGCAGTACTTC.

As concerns this clone: Other DNA sequences in the same sample also yield this CDR3. The genes are TRBV7-9 and TRBJ2-2; the match to TRBD2 covers 10 bases. Losses at the gene ends were 6 bases for V and 2 bases for J; bases not matched to a gene: 3. Germline values: CDR1 SEHNR, CDR2 FQNEAQ (reference sequence). This CDR3 has 15 residues. The CDR3 protein is CASSLAGENTGELFF. As DNA, the CDR3 is TGTGCCAGCAGTCTAGCGGGAGAAAACACCGGGGAGCTGTTTTTT.

The chain carries TRBV7-9 and TRBJ2-7; the D call may be TRBD1 or TRBD2 (6 bases each). Trimming took off 1 base at V and 2 bases at J, with 12 bases between the two ends. CDR3 size: 15 residues. CDR1 is SEHNR, CDR2 FQNEAQ, per germline (reference sequence). This CDR3 reads CASSLVGGHAYEQYF. The CDR3 DNA sequence: TGTGCCAGCAGCTTAGTAGGGGGGCACGCCTACGAGCAGTACTTC.

The chain links TRBV5-1 to TRBJ2-7; 14 positions match TRBD2. Germline CDR1 reads SGHRS; CDR2 reads YFSETQ. The CDR3 runs 16 residues. Trimming took 3 bases from V and 4 from J; bases not matched to a gene: 6. CDR3 DNA sequence: TGCGCCAGCAGCTCCGGGACTAGCGGGAGACAATACGAGCAGTACTTC. Encoded protein: CASSSGTSGRQYEQYF.

In nucleotides, the CDR3 is TGTGCCAGTAGGAACATTGAGGGGGTTTGGCTAGAAGCTTTCTTT. Protein sequence: CASRNIEGVWLEAFF. The rearrangement uses TRBV19 and TRBJ1-1, with D perhaps TRBD1 (6 bases). The germline CDR1 and CDR2 sequences are LNHDA and SQIVND (reference sequence). The CDR3 is made up of 15 amino acids. Trimming left V 6 bases short and J 8 bases short, with 22 bases between.

The chain has TRBV6-1 and TRBJ2-2, with 9 bases lining up with TRBD2. Looked up from germline, CDR1 is MNHNS and CDR2 is SASEGT. The CDR3 is 16 residues long. The V gene end was trimmed by 3 bases and the J gene end by 0 bases; junction bases not matched to a gene: 2. This CDR3 reads CASSDPSGTNTGELFF. In nucleotides, the CDR3 is TGTGCCAGCAGTGACCCTAGCGGGACGAACACCGGGGAGCTGTTTTTT.

The V and J genes are TRBV2 and TRBJ2-7; 7 bases match TRBD2. The ends lost 10 bases at V and 0 bases at J; junction bases unmatched: 6. CDR1 SNHLY and CDR2 FYNNEI come from the germline V gene. This CDR3 is 13 amino acids long. CDR3 sequence: CAILSGTSYEQYF. The CDR3 DNA sequence: TGTGCCATCTTAAGCGGGACCTCCTACGAGCAGTACTTC.

This clone was picked up one time. This rearrangement joins TRBV7-8 to TRBJ2-7, with TRBD2 matching 8 bases. The germline gives CDR1 SGHVS, CDR2 FQNEAQ. Trimming at V came to 5 bases and at J to 7 bases, leaving 10 bases not matched to a gene. The CDR3 runs to 14 residues. The CDR3: CASSNAGTRREQYF. CDR3 nucleotides: TGTGCCAGCAGCAACGCGGGGACTAGGAGAGAGCAGTACTTC. The variable domain in full, completed from reference TRBV7-8 and TRBJ2-7, reads GAGVSQSPRYKVAKRGQDVALRCDPISGHVSLFWYQQALGQGPEFLTYFQNEAQLDKSGLPSDRFFAERPEGSVSTLKIQRTQQEDSAVYLCASSNAGTRREQYFGPGTRLTVT.

The rearrangement links TRBV2 to TRBJ2-4, with unresolved D. CDR3 size: 16 residues. Trimming left V 2 bases short and J 0 bases short, with 11 bases between. The germline CDR1 and CDR2 sequences are SNHLY and FYNNEI. CDR3 sequence (DNA): TGTGCCAGCAGTGAAACACAAGCTTTAGCCAAAAACATTCAGTACTTC. This codes for CASSETQALAKNIQYF.

The chain carries TRBV2 and TRBJ2-3; D is unresolved. The CDR3 consists of 13 residues. With 7 bases removed from V and 2 bases from J, the gap between germline ends came to 10 bases. Germline-derived CDR1 and CDR2 are SNHLY and FYNNEI. The CDR3 protein is CASTADPTDTQYF. As DNA, the CDR3 is TGTGCCAGCACGGCGGACCCCACAGATACGCAGTATTTT.